The clone carrying this TCR beta chain has a handful of counts. Some clones are missing from TCRdb's copy, which holds only in-frame ones; the method was immunoSEQ multiplex PCR. The sample has around 450,000 clones, 75% to 90% seen once. Treatment denoted: some 20 received Ad26.COV2.S at low or high dose, single or two shots; roughly five received placebo; per-sample allocation not given. All samples were drawn on day 63, counting from the first vaccine or placebo injection. These data are taken from a study of Ad26.COV2.S vaccination and SARS-CoV-2 variants. Germline values: CDR1 LGHDT, CDR2 YNNKEL (reference sequence). Trimming removed 4 bases at V and 6 bases at J, with 12 bases between. CDR3 size: 14 residues.

The TCR sequence derives from a person aged 18-65 years who received the Ad26.COV2.S COVID-19 vaccine or a placebo. The source was peripheral blood, collected in a trial of Ad26.COV2.S vaccine versus placebo. This rearrangement joins TRBV3-1 (or the pseudogene TRBV3-2) to TRBJ2-2, with a weak D call TRBD2 (6 bases). The CDR3: CASSPFGTAGELFF. DNA of the CDR3: TGTGCCAGCAGCCCCTTCGGGACTGCCGGGGAGCTGTTTTTT.